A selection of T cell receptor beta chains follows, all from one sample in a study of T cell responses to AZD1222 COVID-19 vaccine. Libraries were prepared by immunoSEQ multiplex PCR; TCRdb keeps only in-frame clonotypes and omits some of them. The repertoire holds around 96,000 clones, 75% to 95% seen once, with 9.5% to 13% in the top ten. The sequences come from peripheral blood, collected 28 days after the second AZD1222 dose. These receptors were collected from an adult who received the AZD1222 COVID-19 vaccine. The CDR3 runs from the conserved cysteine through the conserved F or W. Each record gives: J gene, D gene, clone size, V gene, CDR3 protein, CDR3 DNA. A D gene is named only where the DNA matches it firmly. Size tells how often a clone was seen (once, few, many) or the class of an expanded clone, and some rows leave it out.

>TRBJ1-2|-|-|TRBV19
CASSIGTGSGYTF
TGTGCCAGTAGTATTGGGACCGGCTCTGGCTACACCTTC
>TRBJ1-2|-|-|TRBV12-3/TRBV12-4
CASSFSLGNGYTF
TGTGCCAGCAGTTTCTCGTTAGGGAATGGCTACACCTTC
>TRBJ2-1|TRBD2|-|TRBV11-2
CASSPSAGLAANEQFF
TGTGCCAGCAGCCCCTCTGCAGGACTAGCGGCCAATGAGCAGTTCTTC
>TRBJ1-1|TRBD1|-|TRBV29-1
CSVQGQGVWGTEAFF
TGCAGCGTTCAGGGACAGGGTGTTTGGGGCACTGAAGCTTTCTTT
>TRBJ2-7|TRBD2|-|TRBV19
CASSRDFASGGANSF
TGTGCCAGTAGTAGAGATTTTGCTAGCGGGGGAGCGAACAGCTTC
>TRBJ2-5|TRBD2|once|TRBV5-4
CASSFLAGNQETQYF
TGTGCCAGCAGCTTTCTAGCGGGGAACCAAGAGACCCAGTACTTC
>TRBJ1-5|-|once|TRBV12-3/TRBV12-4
CASKDGSNQPQHF
TGTGCCAGCAAAGATGGAAGCAATCAGCCCCAGCATTTT
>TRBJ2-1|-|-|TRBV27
CASSGGWANEQFF
TGTGCCAGCAGTGGGGGGTGGGCCAATGAGCAGTTCTTC
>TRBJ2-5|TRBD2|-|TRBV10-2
CASSLAGGLETQYF
TGCGCCAGCAGCCTAGCGGGAGGGTTGGAGACCCAGTACTTC
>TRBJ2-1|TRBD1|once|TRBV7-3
CASSSTGGETSSYNEQFF
TGTGCCAGCAGCTCGACAGGGGGTGAAACCAGCTCCTACAATGAGCAGTTCTTC
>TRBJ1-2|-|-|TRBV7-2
CASSPDRHGYTF
TGTGCCAGCAGCCCGGACAGACATGGCTACACCTTC
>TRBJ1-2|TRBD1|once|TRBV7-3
CASSSRTGGPRGGYTF
TGTGCCAGCAGCTCTCGGACAGGGGGTCCACGGGGTGGCTACACCTTC
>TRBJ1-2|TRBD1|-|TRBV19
CASSLRSGQGYGYTF
TGTGCCAGTAGTCTTCGCTCGGGACAGGGTTATGGCTACACCTTC
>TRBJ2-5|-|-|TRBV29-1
CSVEGAAETQYF
TGCAGCGTTGAAGGGGCAGCAGAGACCCAGTACTTC
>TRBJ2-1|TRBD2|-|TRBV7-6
CASSLGRASGGYNEQFF
TGTGCCAGCAGCTTAGGAAGGGCTAGCGGGGGCTACAATGAGCAGTTCTTC
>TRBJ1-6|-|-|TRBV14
CASSWGGNSPLHF
TGTGCCAGCTCGTGGGGGGGGAATTCACCCCTCCACTTT
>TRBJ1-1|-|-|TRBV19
CASRTNTGGQNTEAFF
TGTGCCAGTAGGACCAACACGGGGGGCCAGAACACTGAAGCTTTCTTT
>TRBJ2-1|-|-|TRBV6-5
CASSYSSRGRSEQFF
TGTGCCAGCAGTTACTCCTCCAGGGGACGAAGTGAGCAGTTCTTC
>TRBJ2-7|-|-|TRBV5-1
CASSLARQTDYEQYF
TGCGCCAGCAGCTTGGCCCGCCAGACTGACTACGAGCAGTACTTC
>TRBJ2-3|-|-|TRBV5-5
CASSFYADTDTQYF
TGTGCCAGCAGCTTTTATGCGGACACAGATACGCAGTATTTT
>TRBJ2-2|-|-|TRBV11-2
CASSLNRNTGELFF
TGTGCCAGCAGCTTAAACCGAAACACCGGGGAGCTGTTTTTT
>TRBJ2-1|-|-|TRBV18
CASSPRSFGTEPFF
TGTGCCAGCTCACCACGTTCTTTCGGGACTGAACCGTTCTTC
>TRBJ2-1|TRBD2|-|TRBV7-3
CASSPKGLAGNNEQFF
TGTGCCAGCAGCCCTAAGGGACTAGCGGGAAACAATGAGCAGTTCTTC
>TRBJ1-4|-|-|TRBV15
CATSRGTRIVEKLFF
TGTGCCACCAGCAGAGGTACGAGAATAGTTGAAAAACTGTTTTTT
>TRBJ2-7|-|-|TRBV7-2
CASSYTPGPTYEQYF
TGTGCCAGCAGCTATACTCCGGGTCCCACCTACGAGCAGTACTTC
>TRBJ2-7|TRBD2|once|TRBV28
CASSRGLAGIQGQYF
TGTGCCAGCAGCCGTGGACTAGCGGGGATCCAGGGGCAGTACTTC
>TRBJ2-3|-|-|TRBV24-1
CATSDSRERTDTQYF
TGTGCCACCAGTGATAGCCGGGAGCGCACAGATACGCAGTATTTT
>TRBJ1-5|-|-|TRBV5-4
CASSLDGSNQPQHF
TGTGCCAGCAGCTTGGACGGTAGCAATCAGCCCCAGCATTTT
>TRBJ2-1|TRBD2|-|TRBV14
CASSQGTSTFFNEQFF
TGTGCCAGCAGCCAAGGGACTAGCACCTTCTTCAATGAGCAGTTCTTC
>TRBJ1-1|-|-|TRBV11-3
CASSLAGGHTEAFF
TGTGCCAGCAGCTTAGCGGGGGGACACACTGAAGCTTTCTTT
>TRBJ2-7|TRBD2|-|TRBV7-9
CASSNRLAGGHTEQYF
TGTGCCAGCAGTAACAGACTAGCGGGAGGACACACGGAGCAGTACTTC
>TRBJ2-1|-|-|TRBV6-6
CASSYSRKNYNEQFF
TGTGCCAGCAGTTACTCGAGAAAGAATTACAATGAGCAGTTCTTC
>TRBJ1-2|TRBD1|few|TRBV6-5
CASSRTGTLYGYTF
TGTGCCAGCAGTAGGACAGGGACCCTTTATGGCTACACCTTC
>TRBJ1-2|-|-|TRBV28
CASSPPTMGLYGYTF
TGTGCCAGCAGTCCCCCCACTATGGGCTTATATGGCTACACCTTC
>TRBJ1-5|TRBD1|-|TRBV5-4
CASSVSGGDQPQHF
TGTGCCAGCAGCGTCTCAGGGGGGGATCAGCCCCAGCATTTT
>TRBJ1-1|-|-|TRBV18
CASSAPQLAGGTEAFF
TGTGCCAGCTCAGCACCCCAGCTGGCGGGCGGCACTGAAGCTTTCTTT
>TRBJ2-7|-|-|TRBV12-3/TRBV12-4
CASSPNYEQYF
TGTGCCAGCAGTCCTAATTACGAGCAGTACTTC
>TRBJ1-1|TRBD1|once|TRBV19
CASSLTGVDRDEAFF
TGTGCCAGTAGTTTAACAGGGGTTGATCGGGATGAAGCTTTCTTT
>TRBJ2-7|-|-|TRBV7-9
CASSSQGYEQYF
TGTGCCAGCAGCTCACAGGGCTACGAGCAGTACTTC
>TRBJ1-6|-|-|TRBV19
CASSLTVSRNSPLHF
TGTGCCAGTAGTCTGACAGTCTCGAGGAATTCACCCCTCCACTTT
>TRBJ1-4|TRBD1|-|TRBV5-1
CASRMDRESLFF
TGCGCCAGCAGGATGGACAGGGAATCCCTGTTTTTT
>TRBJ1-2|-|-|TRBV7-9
CASSLVGSGYTF
TGTGCCAGCAGCTTAGTAGGGAGCGGCTACACCTTC